This T cell receptor (beta chain) was sequenced in a study of blood T cells in healthy people across ages. The CDR3 extends over 16 amino acids. In germline, CDR1 is SQVTM, CDR2 ANQGSEA. Trimming took 3 bases from V and 6 from J, leaving 22 bases between them. For the second PCR, which ran for about 7 to 11 cycles, a sample-barcoded 5' primer and a J-beta primer mix were used. Each cDNA molecule carried a tag from a template-switch adaptor that contained 12 random nucleotides. One entry per CDR3 protein, called by TCRdb with MiXCR from the 5' RACE reads. The repertoire holds 800,000 or so distinct CDR3 sequences, with 46% as singletons. Sample donors were healthy Caucasian individuals that came from Russia, aged roughly 6 to 100. Study-wide results and caveats: The study found TCR beta diversity correlated strongly with naive T cell percentage.

Points on this clonotype: Its antigen is unknown.

The sequence was collected from a man older than 75 in good health. The source material was blood. This chain uses TRBV29-1 with TRBJ2-3, with D perhaps assigned TRBD1 or TRBD2 (7 bases each). This CDR3 reads CSVDSPTGRVEDTQYF. Written as DNA, the CDR3 is TGCAGCGTTGATAGTCCGACAGGGAGGGTCGAGGATACGCAGTATTTT.